A single TCR beta chain is shown here with its context. Sequencing used immunoSEQ multiplex PCR; TCRdb keeps in-frame clones, though not all of them. The data show tens of thousands of clones, 88% seen once. These data originate in a study of OX40 agonist ivuxolimab in advanced cancers. Looking at the study overall: Patients were dosed intravenously with ivuxolimab at 0.01 to 10 mg/kg every 2 weeks. Having had anti-PD-1, anti-PD-L1 or anti-CTLA-4 therapy before was allowed, and over 35% had some.

People who had autoimmune disease history or systemic immunosuppression were excluded. V was cut by 5 bases and J by 2 bases, with 3 bases left in between. The CDR3 is 11 amino acids. Germline V gene data show CDR1 as SGHVS and CDR2 as FNYEAQ. The V and J genes are TRBV7-6 and TRBJ2-5, with D unclear. Material: CD4+ or CD8+ T cells sorted from blood, obtained in a trial of the OX40 agonist ivuxolimab. The TCR comes from an adult with an advanced solid tumor such as melanoma, head and neck, liver or kidney cancer. The CDR3 region has the DNA TGTGCCAGCAGCGAACAAGAGACCCAGTACTTC. It encodes CASSEQETQYF.